This T cell receptor beta chain was identified during a study of CD8 T cells in ankylosing spondylitis. In its sample, this clonotype was seen many times. No antigen is known for it. The CDR3 is 14 residues long. J gave up 1 base and V 7 bases, and 2 bases lay outside the gene matches. Looked up from germline, CDR1 is SQVTM and CDR2 is ANQGSEA. Study-wide results and limits: From matched ankylosing spondylitis synovial fluid, disease-linked clones were reportedly recovered at significantly enriched levels. Blood from ankylosing spondylitis patients appeared to carry a characteristic roughly 8-variant TCR beta motif. In synovial fluid and blood from reactive arthritis, some motif variants were previously reported.

One entry per CDR3 protein results from TCRdb running MiXCR on the 5' RACE reads. The sample yields under 30,000 distinct CDR3 sequences, roughly 7.9% seen once. Sequenced material: blood. The chain is built from TRBV29-1 and TRBJ2-1, with 12 bases that match TRBD2. The source of this sequence is a male donor with ankylosing spondylitis or in good health (not recorded which). The CDR3, as DNA: TGCAGCGCCGGGACTAGCGGGTCCTACAATGAGCAGTTCTTC. Translating gives CSAGTSGSYNEQFF.